This T cell receptor (beta chain) is drawn from a study of cytomegalovirus exposure and HLA in healthy donors. Background on the study: Counted in an early data release were tens of millions of unique TCRs from HLA-typed donors.

Points from the study as a whole: TCR beta V segments were, for the most part, productive about 87% or about 30% of the time in an earlier analysis.

Amplification used 60 Vbeta primers and 13 Jbeta primers. Libraries were prepared by immunoSEQ multiplex PCR; TCRdb keeps only in-frame clonotypes and omits some of them. This table has approximately 97,000 clones, about three fifths appearing once. The CDR3 has 14 amino acids. In germline, CDR1 is MNHEY, CDR2 SVGAGI. With respect to this clone: The antigen is unknown.

Material for sequencing was PBMCs. The clonotype comes from a human donor in good health. The V gene is TRBV6-5, the J gene TRBJ2-5; 11 nucleotides agree with TRBD1. The closer fit of TRBJ2-7 to the DNA end suggests the J call may be wrong. Here the CDR3 DNA reads TGTGCCAGCAGTTACGGGACAGGGGGATACGAGCAGTACTTC. It codes for CASSYGTGGYEQYF.